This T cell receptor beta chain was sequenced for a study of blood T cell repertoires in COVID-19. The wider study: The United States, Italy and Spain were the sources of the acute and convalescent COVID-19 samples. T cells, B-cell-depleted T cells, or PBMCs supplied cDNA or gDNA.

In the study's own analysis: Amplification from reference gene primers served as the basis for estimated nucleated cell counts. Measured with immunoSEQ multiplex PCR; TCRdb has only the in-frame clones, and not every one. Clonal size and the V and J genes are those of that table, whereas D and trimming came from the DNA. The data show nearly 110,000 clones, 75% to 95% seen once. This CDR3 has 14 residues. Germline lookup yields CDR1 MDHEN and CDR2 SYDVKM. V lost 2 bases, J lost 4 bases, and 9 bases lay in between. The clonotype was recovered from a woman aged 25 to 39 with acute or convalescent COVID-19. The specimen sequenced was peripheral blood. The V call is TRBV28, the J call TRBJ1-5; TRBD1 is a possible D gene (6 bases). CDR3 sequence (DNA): TGTGCCAGCAGTTTACGGACAGTTAATCAGCCCCAGCATTTT. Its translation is CASSLRTVNQPQHF.